A single sample gave rise to the 21 T cell receptor beta chains below, sequenced in a study of blood T cell repertoires in COVID-19. TCRdb's table, derived via immunoSEQ multiplex PCR, lists solely in-frame clones and lacks some. Of tens of thousands of clones listed, roughly 87% are singletons. The source material was peripheral blood. The receptors shown here come from a man aged 60-69 years with acute or convalescent COVID-19.

The count of this clone is one. This sequence joins TRBV30 and TRBJ2-2; no clear D. Trimming stripped 4 bases from V and 0 bases from J, with 12 bases between. The CDR3 is 15 residues long. From germline, CDR1 is GTSNPN and CDR2 SVGIG (reference sequence). The CDR3 region has the DNA TGTGCCTGGACGGTCGGTCTTACGAACACCGGGGAGCTGTTTTTT. Protein product: CAWTVGLTNTGELFF. The variable domain in full, with the rest retrieved from reference TRBV30 and TRBJ2-2, is SQTIHQWPATLVQPVGSPLSLECTVEGTSNPNLYWYRQAAGRGLQLLFYSVGIGQISSEVPQNLSASRPQDRQFILSSKKLLLSDSGFYLCAWTVGLTNTGELFFGEGSRLTVL.

The chain uses TRBV5-1 and TRBJ2-7; tentatively, D is TRBD1 (6 bases). V was trimmed by 4 bases and J by 1 base, leaving 12 bases between them. Germline-derived CDR1 and CDR2 are SGHRS and YFSETQ. The CDR3 extends over 14 amino acids. The CDR3 DNA is TGCGCCAGCAGCCCAGGGGCCAAGTCCTACGAGCAGTACTTC. Protein sequence: CASSPGAKSYEQYF. Together with reference TRBV5-1 and TRBJ2-7, the CDR3 gives the full variable domain: KAGVTQTPRYLIKTRGQQVTLSCSPISGHRSVSWYQQTPGQGLQFLFEYFSETQRNKGNFPGRFSGRQFSNSRSEMNVSTLELGDSALYLCASSPGAKSYEQYFGPGTRLTVT.

The table lists this clone with a count of one. DNA for the CDR3: TGTGCCACCAGTGATTTGAGGAGGGGCTACACCTTC. The encoded protein is CATSDLRRGYTF. The chain employs TRBV24-1 and TRBJ1-2; D is unresolved. The CDR3 extends over 12 amino acids. Germline V gives CDR1 KGHDR, CDR2 SFDVKD. Deletions cut 0 bases from V and 8 bases from J, with 6 bases between.

This chain connects TRBV5-4 to TRBJ1-1; 9 bases are shared with TRBD1. In germline, CDR1 is SGHNT, CDR2 YYREEE (reference sequence). The CDR3 extends over 15 amino acids. V trimming: 4 bases; J trimming: 2 bases; junction bases outside the gene matches: 6. CDR3 nucleotide sequence: TGTGCCAGCAGCGGGGGGACAGGGTCCAACACTGAAGCTTTCTTT. The encoded protein is CASSGGTGSNTEAFF.

This chain uses TRBV27 with TRBJ2-7, with 8 nucleotides matching TRBD1. V shed 3 bases, J shed 4 bases, and the junction held 8 bases outside the gene matches. The CDR3 runs to 15 residues. The germline V gene encodes CDR1 MNHEY and CDR2 SMNVEV (reference sequence). CDR3 DNA sequence: TGTGCCAGCAGTTTCGTCGGGACAGGTATTTACGAGCAGTACTTC. The encoded protein is CASSFVGTGIYEQYF.

The CDR3 DNA reads as TGTGCCAGCAGTGAAAAAGGACAGGGGGCTAATACTGGAAACACCATATATTTT. It yields the protein CASSEKGQGANTGNTIYF. This chain connects TRBV27 to TRBJ1-3; 11 nucleotides agree with TRBD1. Looked up from germline, CDR1 is MNHEY and CDR2 is SMNVEV (reference sequence). Trimming removed 5 bases from V and 2 bases from J; junction bases left unmatched: 11. CDR3 length: 18 amino acids.

The CDR3 DNA reads TGTGCCAGCGTACTTACAGGGAGCAATCAGCCCCAGCATTTT. Amino acid sequence: CASVLTGSNQPQHF. The genes are TRBV6-5 and TRBJ1-5, with a tentative D call TRBD1 (6 bases). The CDR3 is 14 amino acids. The V gene lost 8 bases and the J gene lost 1 base, with 12 bases spanning the gap. Germline V gene lookup returns CDR1 MNHEY and CDR2 SVGAGI.

This clone was seen more than once but under ten times. The chain is built from TRBV10-3 and TRBJ1-3; a weak D match, TRBD1 (5 bases). The V gene lost 2 bases and the J gene lost 4 bases, with 9 bases spanning the gap. There are 14 residues in the CDR3. Germline V gene data show CDR1 as ENHRY and CDR2 as SYGVKD. The CDR3 region is CAISERGAGNTIYF. The CDR3 DNA is TGTGCCATCAGTGAGAGGGGTGCCGGAAACACCATATATTTT.

The chain recombines TRBV10-3 with TRBJ1-3; D ambiguous. V was shortened by 2 bases and J by 2 bases, with 7 bases between the two germline ends. Looked up from germline, CDR1 is ENHRY and CDR2 is SYGVKD. The CDR3 is made up of 14 amino acids. CDR3 sequence (DNA): TGTGCCATCAGTGAGCAGTTAACTGGAAACACCATATATTTT. Its translation is CAISEQLTGNTIYF.

This chain joins TRBV5-1 and TRBJ1-2; perhaps TRBD1 as D (5 bases). Germline values: CDR1 SGHRS, CDR2 YFSETQ. The CDR3 spans 12 residues. The germline V and J ends were trimmed by 2 bases and 4 bases, with 6 bases remaining between them. CDR3 nucleotides: TGCGCCAGCAGCTTCGACAGCTATGGCTACACCTTC. Residues: CASSFDSYGYTF.

DNA of the CDR3: TGCGCCAGCAGTTTTTCAGGGGGCAATCAGCCCCAGCATTTT. Its protein product is CASSFSGGNQPQHF. The chain recombines TRBV10-2 with TRBJ1-5; maybe TRBD1 (6 bases). Deletions cut 5 bases from V and 2 bases from J, with 10 bases between. The CDR3 has 14 amino acids. Germline CDR1 and CDR2: WSHSY and SAAADI.

This rearrangement joins TRBV6-5 to TRBJ1-3; D gene unclear. Looked up from germline, CDR1 is MNHEY and CDR2 is SVGAGI. Trimming removed 8 bases at V and 0 bases at J, with 11 bases between. The CDR3 extends over 14 amino acids. CDR3 bases: TGTGCCAGCCGTCGGTTCGACTCTGGAAACACCATATATTTT. It codes for CASRRFDSGNTIYF.

The chain links TRBV7-9 to TRBJ2-7, with 11 bases identical to TRBD2. Germline trimming cut 3 bases from V and 7 bases from J; bases unmatched to any gene: 5. Germline CDR1 reads SEHNR; CDR2 reads FQNEAQ (reference sequence). The CDR3 spans 14 residues. The DNA for the CDR3 is TGTGCCAGCAGCTTTAGCGGGGGGGGATCGGAGCAGTACTTC. Amino acid sequence: CASSFSGGGSEQYF. The full variable domain, rest sourced from reference TRBV7-9 and TRBJ2-7, is DTGVSQNPRHKITKRGQNVTFRCDPISEHNRLYWYRQTLGQGPEFLTYFQNEAQLEKSRLLSDRFSAERPKGSFSTLEIQRTEQGDSAMYLCASSFSGGGSEQYFGPGTRLTVT.

V is TRBV6-6 and J is TRBJ2-1; 8 nucleotides agree with TRBD1. Germline V gives CDR1 MNHNY, CDR2 SVGAGI (reference sequence). The V segment lost 5 bases and the J segment 8 bases; nucleotides outside the gene matches: 2. The CDR3 sequence is 12 residues long. CDR3 in DNA: TGTGCCAGCAGTAAGGACAGGGATGAGCAGTTCTTC. This translates into CASSKDRDEQFF.

The rearrangement uses TRBV12-5 and TRBJ1-3; D unresolved. The V end was cut by 3 bases, the J end by 7 bases, with 7 bases between. The length of the CDR3 is 12 residues. The germline CDR1 and CDR2 sequences are LGHNT and FRNRAP. The CDR3 nucleotides are TGTGCTAGTGGTTTCGGAGCGAACACCATATATTTT. Amino acid sequence: CASGFGANTIYF.

This clone was counted a few times. This chain joins TRBV11-2 and TRBJ1-6; tentatively, D is TRBD1 (5 bases). The CDR3 covers 15 residues. CDR1 is SGHAT and CDR2 is FQNNGV in the germline V gene. Trimming removed 1 base from V and 9 bases from J, with 13 bases in between. Here the CDR3 reads CASSLARTGGSPLHF. The CDR3 DNA reads TGTGCCAGCAGCTTAGCAAGGACGGGGGGTTCACCCCTCCACTTT.

CDR3: CASSPFGQGPSGNTIYF. The CDR3 nucleotides are TGTGCCAGCAGCCCGTTTGGGCAGGGGCCGTCTGGAAACACCATATATTTT. The V call is TRBV7-8, the J call TRBJ1-3; D possibly corresponds to TRBD1 (6 bases). V was clipped by 5 bases and J by 1 base, with 18 bases between them. CDR1 is SGHVS and CDR2 is FQNEAQ in the germline V gene. The CDR3 has 17 residues.

The chain employs TRBV27 and TRBJ2-7; 9 nucleotides align to TRBD1. Germline lookup yields CDR1 MNHEY and CDR2 SMNVEV (reference sequence). The CDR3 is 16 residues long. The V segment lost 6 bases and the J segment 3 bases; nucleotides outside the gene matches: 12. CDR3 sequence reads: CASSPTGTGRDYEQYF. The DNA for the CDR3 is TGTGCCAGCAGCCCGACCGGGACAGGGAGGGACTACGAGCAGTACTTC.

The chain combines TRBV21-1 with TRBJ1-5. TRBV21-1 is given as a pseudogene. CDR3 size: 16 residues. The CDR3 here is CASSQVPWGGNQPQHF. CDR3 bases: TGTGCCAGCAGCCAGGTCCCTTGGGGGGGGAATCAGCCCCAGCATTTT.

The V gene is TRBV7-9, the J gene TRBJ1-3; the D is unclear. The ends were cut back, 5 bases at V and 0 bases at J, with 8 bases in the middle. This CDR3 is built from 14 residues. Germline CDR1 and CDR2: SEHNR and FQNEAQ (reference sequence). CDR3 region: CASSTAFSGNTIYF. CDR3 nucleotides: TGTGCCAGCAGCACAGCCTTCTCTGGAAACACCATATATTTT.

Details on this clone: The same CDR3 arises from other DNA sequences in this sample as well. The genes are TRBV27 and TRBJ2-3, with 8 bases fitting TRBD1. CDR1 and CDR2 from the germline V gene are MNHEY and SMNVEV (reference sequence). The CDR3 contains 15 residues. V shed 5 bases and J 1 base; nucleotides not matched to a gene: 5. The CDR3 region has the DNA TGTGCCAGCAGTGATCCGGGACAGGGCACAGATACGCAGTATTTT. Its protein product is CASSDPGQGTDTQYF.